This T cell receptor (beta chain) appears in the sequencing data of a study of CD8 T cells in Susac syndrome. cDNA came from roughly 0.53 to 1 ug RNA primed by random hexamers. The TCR beta CDR3 was amplified by immunoSEQ multiplex PCR across 54 Vbeta, 13 Jbeta. From the immunoSEQ multiplex PCR reads, TCRdb called clonotypes with MiXCR, one entry per CDR3 protein. The sample lists under 200,000 distinct CDR3 sequences, roughly 94% occurring once. Findings and limits, study-wide: The Susac syndrome CD4+ T cell repertoires displayed no clonal expansion.

This CDR3 region has 15 residues. The germline CDR1 and CDR2 sequences are MRHNA and SNTAGT. V was clipped by 0 bases and J by 4 bases; unmatched bases: 2. In the case of this clonotype: Antigen: not known.

Sequencing used CD4+ T cells from PBMCs. The receptor was isolated from a human donor with Susac syndrome. This chain links TRBV6-4 with TRBJ2-3; TRBD2 matches at 9 bases. The CDR3 coding sequence is TGTGCCAGCAGTGACTCTAGCGGGGGCGCAGATACGCAGTATTTT. Translating it yields CASSDSSGGADTQYF.